The rows below give T cell receptor beta chains drawn from one sample of a study of blood T cell repertoires in COVID-19. The assay was immunoSEQ multiplex PCR, and TCRdb's table has in-frame clones only and misses some. The repertoire holds about 210,000 clones, approximately 80% seen once, with 3.5% to 5.5% in the top ten. The sample taken for sequencing was PBMCs or T cells enriched from blood (not recorded which). The receptor source for this set is a man aged 25-45 years with acute COVID-19. The CDR3 runs from the conserved cysteine through the conserved F or W. Fields, in order: V gene, CDR3 length, clone size, J gene, CDR3 protein. Not all rows give a size; the values are once, few, many and, for expanded clones, a class.

TRBV28	14	.	TRBJ1-5	CASSLVGGSQPQHF
TRBV5-6	14	.	TRBJ1-6	CASSFGEANSPLHF
TRBV19	14	.	TRBJ1-1	CASSRELANTEAFF
TRBV5-1	15	many	TRBJ1-2	CASSYRTGGEFGYTF
TRBV5-1	17	.	TRBJ2-5	CASSWNVGGATEETQYF
TRBV10-2	15	few	TRBJ1-1	CASTPGTGSRTEAFF
TRBV28	18	.	TRBJ2-7	CASSLSLGLGTGGYEQYF
TRBV7-6	18	.	TRBJ1-1	CASSLGLGTGGMDTEAFF
TRBV6-5	12	once	TRBJ1-2	CASGTGGYGYTF
TRBV7-2	16	.	TRBJ2-3	CASSLITGGPSDTQYF
TRBV2	13	.	TRBJ2-5	CASSEDRKETQYF
TRBV10-2	14	.	TRBJ2-1	CASSDGGLVNEQFF
TRBV2	14	.	TRBJ2-2	CASSVISGAGELFF
TRBV19	15	.	TRBJ2-2	CASIPGQGNAGELFF
TRBV24-1	12	.	TRBJ1-1	CATSDLDNEAFF
TRBV19	14	.	TRBJ2-7	CASSTGWGFYEQYF
TRBV10-2	17	.	TRBJ1-1	CASSDPGIGPLNTEAFF
TRBV5-1	17	few	TRBJ1-2	CASSLTPYQSTNYGYTF
TRBV7-9	15	.	TRBJ1-1	CASSLSLGTANEAFF
TRBV27	14	.	TRBJ1-2	CASSERGFGLGYTF
TRBV7-3	18	few	TRBJ2-1	CASSLNPLAGRGYNEQFF
TRBV7-2	14	few	TRBJ1-2	CASSLVRDSHGYTF
TRBV19	14	once	TRBJ1-5	CASSRGYSNQPQHF
TRBV28	12	.	TRBJ2-7	CASGTVAYEQYF
TRBV28	15	.	TRBJ1-4	CASSLLAGRIEKLFF
TRBV21-1	16	.	TRBJ2-1	CASSKELASSYNEQFF
TRBV4-1	17	.	TRBJ2-3	CASSHGRGQGRQDTQYF
TRBV29-1	12	.	TRBJ1-2	CSVGGGGGGYTF
TRBV2	15	.	TRBJ1-3	CASRPDRGAGNTIYF